These T cell receptor beta chains were read from a single sample in a study of neurological immune-mediated disorders. Using its own MiXCR run on the 5' RACE reads, TCRdb lists one record per CDR3 protein. Here the sample spans tens of thousands of distinct CDR3 sequences, roughly 3.2% being singletons. Input material: PBMCs. Receptors were obtained from a woman aged 60-70 years with multiple sclerosis. Each CDR3 is given with its conserved first and last residue. D genes are given only for firm matches. Clone size is not always given. Where it is, it says once, few, many or a class for expanded clones.

D: TRBD1; V: TRBV6-5; J: TRBJ1-6; size: many; CDR3: CASSYSTGQGASSYNSPLHF; DNA: TGTGCCAGCAGTTACTCGACGGGACAGGGGGCGAGCTCCTATAATTCACCCCTCCACTTT
D: .; V: TRBV3-1; J: TRBJ2-1; size: many; CDR3: CASSQVSRNEQFF; DNA: TGTGCCAGCAGCCAAGTGTCGCGGAATGAGCAGTTCTTC
D: .; V: TRBV20-1; J: TRBJ1-6; size: many; CDR3: CSAKSVGSSSYNSTLNF; DNA: TGCAGTGCGAAGAGCGTGGGCAGTAGCTCCTATAATTCAACCCTCAACTTT
D: TRBD2; V: TRBV9; J: TRBJ2-2; size: many; CDR3: CASSVLAGGPGELFF; DNA: TGTGCCAGCAGCGTCCTAGCGGGGGGGCCCGGGGAGCTGTTTTTT
D: .; V: TRBV7-9; J: TRBJ1-3; size: many; CDR3: CASSGLNRVSGNTIYF; DNA: TGTGCCAGCAGCGGGTTGAACAGGGTGTCTGGAAACACCATATATTTT
D: .; V: TRBV7-9; J: TRBJ1-3; size: many; CDR3: CASRQDGAGNTIYF; DNA: TGTGCCAGCAGGCAGGATGGGGCTGGAAACACCATATATTTT
D: .; V: TRBV5-1; J: TRBJ1-2; size: many; CDR3: CASSWGDRSGMGYTF; DNA: TGCGCCAGCAGCTGGGGAGACAGGTCTGGAATGGGCTACACCTTC
D: .; V: TRBV5-1; J: TRBJ2-1; size: many; CDR3: CASSLAGIPSDEQFF; DNA: TGCGCCAGCAGCTTGGCAGGGATCCCCTCGGATGAGCAGTTCTTC
D: TRBD2; V: TRBV15; J: TRBJ2-7; size: many; CDR3: CATSERGGYNYEQYF; DNA: TGTGCCACCAGCGAACGGGGGGGGTACAACTACGAGCAGTACTTC
D: .; V: TRBV5-1; J: TRBJ2-5; size: many; CDR3: CASSLGGASETQYF; DNA: TGCGCCAGCAGCTTGGGGGGGGCCTCGGAGACCCAGTACTTC
D: .; V: TRBV27; J: TRBJ1-2; size: many; CDR3: CASSFEGNYGYTF; DNA: TGTGCCAGCAGTTTCGAGGGGAACTATGGCTACACCTTC
D: .; V: TRBV5-5; J: TRBJ2-7; size: many; CDR3: CASSLTWPQYEQYF; DNA: TGTGCCAGCAGCTTGACGTGGCCGCAATACGAGCAGTACTTC
D: .; V: TRBV7-9; J: TRBJ2-7; size: many; CDR3: CASSSLRPPYEQYF; DNA: TGTGCCAGCAGCTCCCTCCGTCCTCCCTACGAGCAGTACTTC
D: .; V: TRBV7-8; J: TRBJ1-4; size: medium-sized; CDR3: CASSDGLNEKLFF; DNA: TGTGCCAGCAGCGACGGGCTTAATGAAAAACTGTTTTTT
D: TRBD2; V: TRBV20-1; J: TRBJ2-5; size: many; CDR3: CSVRGGAERETQYF; DNA: TGCAGTGTCCGCGGGGGGGCTGAGAGGGAGACCCAGTACTTC
D: .; V: TRBV20-1; J: TRBJ1-2; size: many; CDR3: CSANPMAGTPNYGYTF; DNA: TGCAGTGCTAACCCAATGGCCGGGACACCGAACTATGGCTACACCTTC
D: TRBD1; V: TRBV20-1; J: TRBJ1-3; size: many; CDR3: CSASKTGVGNTIYF; DNA: TGCAGTGCTAGTAAGACAGGGGTCGGAAACACCATATATTTT
D: TRBD2; V: TRBV20-1; J: TRBJ2-1; size: many; CDR3: CSARLLAGGGEQFF; DNA: TGCAGTGCTAGATTACTAGCGGGGGGCGGTGAGCAGTTCTTC
D: .; V: TRBV9; J: TRBJ1-3; size: many; CDR3: CASSPSGGGASGNTIYF; DNA: TGTGCCAGCAGCCCCTCCGGTGGGGGGGCCTCTGGAAACACCATATATTTT
D: .; V: TRBV10-3; J: TRBJ1-1; size: many; CDR3: CAISEELMNTEAFF; DNA: TGTGCCATCAGTGAGGAATTAATGAACACTGAAGCTTTCTTT
D: TRBD2; V: TRBV5-1; J: TRBJ2-3; size: many; CDR3: CASSLVPSGVLTDTQYF; DNA: TGCGCCAGCAGCTTGGTCCCTAGCGGGGTCCTCACAGATACGCAGTATTTT
D: .; V: TRBV20-1; J: TRBJ1-6; size: many; CDR3: CSAARSGSPLHF; DNA: TGCAGTGCCGCTAGGTCGGGTTCACCCCTCCACTTT
D: .; V: TRBV20-1; J: TRBJ2-6; size: many; CDR3: CSARVISGANVLTF; DNA: TGCAGTGCTAGAGTAATCTCTGGGGCCAACGTCCTGACTTTC
D: TRBD2; V: TRBV5-1; J: TRBJ2-7; size: many; CDR3: CASSLDWGGFYEQYF; DNA: TGCGCCAGCAGCTTGGATTGGGGGGGTTTCTACGAGCAGTACTTC
D: TRBD1; V: TRBV20-1; J: TRBJ1-1; size: .; CDR3: CSARGGQGNTEAFF; DNA: TGCAGTGCTAGGGGGGGACAGGGGAACACTGAAGCTTTCTTT
D: .; V: TRBV20-1; J: TRBJ1-6; size: many; CDR3: CSASRGAGNSPLHF; DNA: TGCAGTGCTAGTAGGGGCGCCGGGAATTCACCCCTCCACTTT
D: .; V: TRBV6-4; J: TRBJ2-3; size: many; CDR3: CASSDSGSGDTDTQYF; DNA: TGTGCCAGCAGTGACTCTGGGAGTGGGGACACAGATACGCAGTATTTT
D: TRBD1; V: TRBV5-1; J: TRBJ1-6; size: many; CDR3: CASSSSGQGTGDNSPLHF; DNA: TGCGCCAGCAGCTCGAGTGGTCAAGGGACAGGAGATAATTCACCCCTCCACTTT
D: .; V: TRBV6-6; J: TRBJ1-1; size: many; CDR3: CASSTGQTEAFF; DNA: TGTGCCAGCAGTACCGGACAGACCGAAGCTTTCTTT
D: TRBD1; V: TRBV5-1; J: TRBJ2-1; size: many; CDR3: CASSEPGQGYNEQFF; DNA: TGCGCCAGCAGCGAACCGGGACAGGGGTACAATGAGCAGTTCTTC
D: .; V: TRBV20-1; J: TRBJ2-7; size: many; CDR3: CSASGQSREQYF; DNA: TGCAGTGCTAGCGGGCAGTCTCGGGAGCAGTACTTC
D: .; V: TRBV27; J: TRBJ2-7; size: many; CDR3: CASSPAGQPPYEQYF; DNA: TGTGCCAGCTCTCCCGCGGGGCAGCCACCCTACGAGCAGTACTTC
D: .; V: TRBV5-1; J: TRBJ2-1; size: .; CDR3: CASRAGSYNEQFF; DNA: TGCGCCAGCAGAGCAGGTAGCTACAATGAGCAGTTCTTC
D: .; V: TRBV11-3; J: TRBJ2-1; size: many; CDR3: CASSHRDAPSYNEQFF; DNA: TGTGCCAGCAGTCATAGGGACGCCCCCTCCTACAATGAGCAGTTCTTC
D: .; V: TRBV10-3; J: TRBJ2-7; size: many; CDR3: CAISEGLKGPAYEQYF; DNA: TGTGCCATCAGCGAAGGACTCAAGGGTCCAGCCTACGAGCAGTACTTC
D: TRBD1; V: TRBV20-1; J: TRBJ2-2; size: many; CDR3: CSAREPGQRTGELFF; DNA: TGCAGTGCTAGAGAACCGGGACAGCGCACCGGGGAGCTGTTTTTT
D: .; V: TRBV15; J: TRBJ2-3; size: many; CDR3: CATSRRAPDTQYF; DNA: TGTGCCACCAGCAGAAGGGCACCAGATACGCAGTATTTT
D: .; V: TRBV20-1; J: TRBJ2-7; size: many; CDR3: CSAHPGANFYEQYF; DNA: TGCAGTGCCCATCCGGGGGCGAACTTCTACGAGCAGTACTTC
D: .; V: TRBV11-2; J: TRBJ1-5; size: many; CDR3: CASSLLGGPADSNQPQHF; DNA: TGTGCCAGCAGCTTATTGGGGGGGCCGGCCGATAGCAATCAGCCCCAGCATTTT
D: TRBD1; V: TRBV5-1; J: TRBJ1-6; size: many; CDR3: CASSTDRVNSPLHF; DNA: TGCGCCAGCAGCACCGACAGGGTAAATTCACCCCTCCACTTT
D: TRBD1; V: TRBV5-5; J: TRBJ1-1; size: many; CDR3: CASSPTGTGRSSEAFF; DNA: TGTGCCAGCAGTCCAACCGGGACAGGGCGGTCGTCTGAAGCTTTCTTT
D: .; V: TRBV27; J: TRBJ2-5; size: many; CDR3: CASGNRRETQYF; DNA: TGTGCCAGCGGGAACAGGCGAGAGACCCAGTACTTC
D: .; V: TRBV7-9; J: TRBJ2-5; size: many; CDR3: CASSFDFETQYF; DNA: TGTGCCAGCAGCTTTGACTTTGAGACCCAGTACTTC